The sequence of this T cell receptor beta chain was determined in a study of identical twins. General study points: Fewer insertions marked abundant cord blood beta clonotypes; young adult naive trended weakly, memory not at all. Findings came from cross-sectional statistics, without long-term follow-up of donors.

Concerning this clonotype itself: Its antigen is not identified.

Per the germline V gene, CDR1 is SEHNR and CDR2 is FQNEAQ (reference sequence). The CDR3 consists of 14 residues. V was pared by 3 bases and J by 0 bases, with 7 bases between. Via MiXCR, TCRdb re-called the 5' RACE reads, giving one row per CDR3 protein. In the table there are 1.5 million to 2 million distinct CDR3 sequences, around 29% of which are singletons. The J gene is TRBJ2-3, the V gene TRBV7-9; D remains ambiguous. This sequence originates from a newborn girl in good health. Material: cord blood. The CDR3 region has the DNA TGTGCCAGCAGCTTCGACGTAAGCACAGATACGCAGTATTTT. Its protein product is CASSFDVSTDTQYF. The full variable domain, rest sourced from reference TRBV7-9 and TRBJ2-3, is DTGVSQNPRHKITKRGQNVTFRCDPISEHNRLYWYRQTLGQGPEFLTYFQNEAQLEKSRLLSDRFSAERPKGSFSTLEIQRTEQGDSAMYLCASSFDVSTDTQYFGPGTRLTVL.